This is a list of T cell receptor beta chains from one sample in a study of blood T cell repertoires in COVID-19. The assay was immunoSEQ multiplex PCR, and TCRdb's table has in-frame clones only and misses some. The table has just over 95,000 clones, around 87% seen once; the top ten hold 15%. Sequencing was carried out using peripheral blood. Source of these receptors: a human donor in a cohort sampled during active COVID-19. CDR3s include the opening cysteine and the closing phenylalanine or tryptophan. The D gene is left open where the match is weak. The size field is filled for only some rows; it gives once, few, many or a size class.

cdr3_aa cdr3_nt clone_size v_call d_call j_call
CASSDGGFDEQFF TGCGCCAGCAGTGATGGAGGTTTCGATGAGCAGTTCTTC NA TRBV10-1 NA TRBJ2-1
CASRLTSGDHQETQYF TGTGCCAGCAGACTGACTAGCGGGGACCACCAAGAGACCCAGTACTTC NA TRBV28 TRBD2 TRBJ2-5
CASSFYDRGVYEQYF TGTGCCAGCAGCTTTTATGACAGGGGGGTCTACGAGCAGTACTTC NA TRBV5-6 TRBD1 TRBJ2-7
CASAPGLTSTDTQYF TGTGCCAGCGCCCCAGGGCTAACTAGCACAGATACGCAGTATTTT NA TRBV7-9 NA TRBJ2-3
CASTPPDRHNYGYTF TGTGCCAGCACCCCTCCGGACAGGCATAACTATGGCTACACCTTC NA TRBV2 TRBD1 TRBJ1-2
CASSERTSGNIQYF TGTGCCAGCAGCGAGAGGACTAGCGGAAACATTCAGTACTTC once TRBV5-6 TRBD2 TRBJ2-4
CASSLDGTGAGGTNTEAFF TGTGCCAGCAGCTTAGATGGGACAGGGGCAGGGGGGACGAACACTGAAGCTTTCTTT NA TRBV7-8 TRBD1 TRBJ1-1
CATSRAGSGSSTDTQYF TGTGCCACCAGCAGAGCGGGCAGCGGGAGTAGCACAGATACGCAGTATTTT NA TRBV15 TRBD2 TRBJ2-3
CASSLEAFGTKNTGELFF TGTGCCAGCAGCTTAGAAGCTTTCGGGACAAAAAACACCGGGGAGCTGTTTTTT NA TRBV7-9 NA TRBJ2-2
CASSLRTGTMNTEAFF TGTGCCAGCAGCCTCAGGACAGGGACGATGAACACTGAAGCTTTCTTT NA TRBV3-1/TRBV3-2 TRBD1 TRBJ1-1
CASSQGHNYGYTF TGCGCCAGCAGCCAGGGACACAACTATGGCTACACCTTC NA TRBV5-1 NA TRBJ1-2
CASRGPWNRVTLGADYEQYF TGTGCCAGCAGGGGACCTTGGAACAGGGTAACTCTCGGAGCTGACTACGAGCAGTACTTC NA TRBV2 NA TRBJ2-7